The clone carrying this T cell receptor (beta chain) showed up many times. Its antigen is not known. Researchers amplified the TCR beta CDR3 regions from RNA transcripts. HTBI primers were the set used in a first-round RT-PCR of the TCR CDR3. TCRdb re-called the multiplex PCR reads with MiXCR, one entry per CDR3 protein. The data contain about 380,000 distinct CDR3 sequences, roughly 18% of them singletons. The CDR3 is 14 amino acids. Looked up from germline, CDR1 is MNHNY and CDR2 is SVGAGI (reference sequence). The ends were cut back, 2 bases at V and 8 bases at J, with 14 bases in the middle. Diagnoses used clinical symptoms, serum thyroxine and TRAb, thyroid ultrasound and orbital computed tomography. These data originate in a study of T cells in Graves' hyperthyroidism and ophthalmopathy. Whole-study results and caveats: Ophthalmopathy prediction by the model preceded onset by a median roughly 6 months.

J is TRBJ2-3 and V is TRBV6-6; D is possibly TRBD1 or TRBD2 (5 bases each). The TCR originated in a young man with Graves' ophthalmopathy. The specimen sequenced was blood. CDR3 region: CASSYGTLLGTQYF. In nucleotides, the CDR3 is TGTGCCAGCAGTTACGGGACCCTGCTGGGTACGCAGTATTTT.